This TCR beta chain is drawn from a study of CD8+ T cells in alopecia areata. Study-wide context: Severity in treated patients was scored by percentage of scalp area affected. Study-level findings and limits: Resident alphabeta T cells of normal skin are also sequenced in scalp samples.

For this clone: Its target is not known.

The treatment is: oral pan-JAK inhibitor, 5-10 mg twice daily. Following RNA extraction, reverse transcription yielded cDNA that acted as the sequencing template. Method: immunoSEQ multiplex PCR; TCRdb's copy keeps in-frame clones and lacks some. The repertoire holds under 150,000 clones, with 65% to 90% as singletons. Germline lookup yields CDR1 SQVTM and CDR2 ANQGSEA. The CDR3 sequence is 17 residues long. The trim removed 1 base at V and 0 bases at J, leaving 7 bases unmatched. The gene calls are TRBV29-1 and TRBJ2-3; 10 bases map to TRBD2. Specimen: CD8+ T cells sorted from blood, collected at week 4, from a patient treated with tofacitinib. The TCR sequence derives from a human donor with alopecia areata. CDR3 protein: CSVEVWLAGASTDTQYF. The CDR3 DNA reads TGCAGCGTTGAAGTGTGGCTAGCGGGGGCTAGCACAGATACGCAGTATTTT.